The 21 T cell receptor beta chains in this list originate from one sample, sequenced in a study of blood T cells in healthy people across ages. A second PCR, run for about 6 to 11 cycles, used a sample-barcoded 5' primer plus a J-beta primer mix. One entry per CDR3 protein, called by TCRdb with MiXCR from the 5' RACE reads. The data hold some 1.4 million distinct CDR3 sequences, with approximately 40% observed a single time. The sequenced material came from blood. The receptors come from a young woman in good health.

The chain combines TRBV20-1 with TRBJ1-2; D gene ambiguous. The CDR3 is 15 residues long. The V gene's germline CDR1 is DFQATT and CDR2 SNEGSKA (reference sequence). V shed 0 bases and J shed 0 bases, with 11 bases lying between them. Here the CDR3 reads CSARDHALANYGYTF. CDR3 in DNA: TGCAGTGCTAGAGATCACGCGTTAGCTAACTATGGCTACACCTTC.

This clonotype was counted only a few times. The genes are TRBV7-9 and TRBJ1-5; D remains ambiguous. V was clipped by 6 bases and J by 5 bases, with 11 bases between them. Germline V lookup: CDR1 SEHNR, CDR2 FQNEAQ (reference sequence). The length of the CDR3 is 13 residues. CDR3 amino acids: CASRRTRYQPQHF. DNA of the CDR3: TGTGCCAGCAGGAGGACCCGATATCAGCCCCAGCATTTT.

The chain employs TRBV4-1 and TRBJ1-6; D is unclear. Trimming pared 11 bases from V and 4 bases from J, leaving 18 bases between. The CDR3 consists of 15 residues. In germline, CDR1 is MGHRA, CDR2 YSYEKL. The CDR3 loop is CAWSSGSGYNSPLHF. The CDR3 nucleotides read TGCGCCTGGTCGTCAGGTTCTGGTTATAATTCACCCCTCCACTTT.

V gene TRBV18 combines with J gene TRBJ1-4; a possible D gene is TRBD1 (5 bases). CDR1 is KGHSH, CDR2 LQKENI, per germline. The V gene lost 2 bases and the J gene lost 10 bases, with 14 bases spanning the gap. The CDR3 sequence is 14 residues long. The chain's CDR3 is CASSPLQEKGKLFF. DNA for the CDR3: TGTGCCAGCTCACCATTACAGGAGAAGGGAAAACTGTTTTTT.

This clonotype was counted between two and nine times. The V gene is TRBV21-1, the J gene TRBJ2-7; TRBD1 is the table's D call, not checked against the DNA. TRBV21-1 is classified as a pseudogene. The CDR3 consists of 18 residues. The CDR3: CASSKTGTGDDSSYEQYF. CDR3 in DNA: TGTGCCAGCAGCAAAACCGGGACAGGGGACGACTCCTCCTACGAGCAGTACTTC.

The chain couples TRBV4-1 to TRBJ2-5, with 8 bases that match TRBD1. In germline, CDR1 is MGHRA, CDR2 YSYEKL. Trimming cost V 0 bases and J 11 bases; bases outside gene matches: 14. The CDR3 consists of 16 residues. The CDR3 sequence: CASSQDIRDRFNEQYF. For the CDR3, the DNA is TGCGCCAGCAGCCAAGATATACGGGACAGGTTCAATGAGCAGTACTTC.

This clonotype was seen a few times. The chain recombines TRBV12-3 or TRBV12-4 with TRBJ2-5; D is unclear. V was shortened by 7 bases and J by 4 bases, with 13 bases between the two germline ends. The CDR3 spans 13 residues. CDR3 sequence: CASTLDRRETQYF. For the CDR3, the DNA is TGTGCCAGCACCCTGGACCGGCGAGAGACCCAGTACTTC.

In its sample, this clonotype was seen a few times. This rearrangement joins TRBV6-2 or TRBV6-3 to TRBJ2-1; D is unclear. Per the germline V gene, CDR1 is MNHEY and CDR2 is SVGEGT. The CDR3 runs to 15 residues. Trimming took 6 bases from V and 0 from J, leaving 12 bases between them. For the CDR3, the DNA is TGTGCCAGCAGGGCCCTTCCCTACTCCTACAATGAGCAGTTCTTC. Its protein is CASRALPYSYNEQFF.

This clonotype was seen only a few times. The V and J genes are TRBV20-1 and TRBJ2-3; D gene unclear. This CDR3 contains 15 residues. In germline, CDR1 is DFQATT, CDR2 SNEGSKA (reference sequence). V gave up 0 bases and J gave up 5 bases, with 15 bases separating them. Here the CDR3 DNA reads TGCAGTGCTAGAGATCTTACCCGAACGGAAGATACGCAGTATTTT. Translation gives CSARDLTRTEDTQYF.

This clonotype was counted a few times. The chain carries TRBV7-2 and TRBJ2-7, with D perhaps matching TRBD2 (6 bases). V lost 3 bases to trimming and J lost 5 bases, with 14 bases between them. The CDR3 consists of 14 residues. Per germline, CDR1 SGHTA and CDR2 FQGNSA. CDR3 protein: CASSFGREKHEQYF. The CDR3 DNA sequence: TGTGCCAGCAGCTTTGGCCGGGAGAAACACGAGCAGTACTTC.

This clonotype was found a few times. V usage is TRBV6-5 and J usage is TRBJ2-7; the match to TRBD1 covers 8 bases. CDR1 and CDR2 from the germline V gene are MNHEY and SVGAGI. The CDR3 has 15 residues. The J segment lost 0 bases and the V segment lost 3 bases, leaving 4 bases of the junction unmatched. CDR3 coding DNA: TGTGCCAGCAGTTATGGACAGGGAAGCTCCTACGAGCAGTACTTC. Encoded protein: CASSYGQGSSYEQYF.

This clonotype has more than one count but fewer than ten. V is TRBV5-6 and J is TRBJ2-1, with 13 bases that match TRBD2. Germline V gene lookup returns CDR1 SGHDT and CDR2 YYEEEE. This CDR3 is built from 16 residues. V trimming: 4 bases; J trimming: 3 bases; junction bases outside the gene matches: 4. The CDR3: CASSPLAGGNYNEQFF. CDR3 bases: TGTGCCAGCAGCCCACTAGCGGGGGGGAACTACAATGAGCAGTTCTTC.

V usage is TRBV20-1 and J usage is TRBJ1-5, with D possibly being TRBD1 (6 bases). The length of the CDR3 is 16 residues. The V gene lost 3 bases and the J gene lost 2 bases, with 17 bases spanning the gap. Germline CDR1 and CDR2: DFQATT and SNEGSKA (reference sequence). In DNA form, the CDR3 reads TGCAGTGCTAGGACTGGGACAACTAGCGGCAATCAGCCCCAGCATTTT. It is translated as CSARTGTTSGNQPQHF.

This clonotype was seen ten or more times. V is TRBV6-6 and J is TRBJ2-1; 11 bases match TRBD2. The CDR3 has 16 residues. With 6 bases clipped from V and 3 bases from J, the junction kept 7 bases outside the gene matches. Germline CDR1 and CDR2: MNHNY and SVGAGI (reference sequence). The CDR3 region has the DNA TGTGCCAGCAGCCTAACTAGCGGGAGTATCTACAATGAGCAGTTCTTC. Translation gives CASSLTSGSIYNEQFF.

This clonotype was recorded a few times. V is TRBV3-1 and J is TRBJ2-1; D gene uncertain. CDR3 length: 12 residues. The V end lost 2 bases, the J end lost 5 bases, and 4 bases lay between the germline ends. Germline V lookup: CDR1 LGHDT, CDR2 YNNKEL (reference sequence). CDR3 DNA sequence: TGTGCCAGCAGCCAAAACAACAATGAGCAGTTCTTC. Residues: CASSQNNNEQFF.

The CDR3 coding sequence is TGCAGTGCTGCCCTGGCCATTACCTACGAGCAGTACTTC. Amino acids: CSAALAITYEQYF. The genes are TRBV20-1 and TRBJ2-7; D unresolved. The germline V and J ends were trimmed by 5 bases and 2 bases, with 13 bases remaining between them. Germline CDR1 is DFQATT and CDR2 is SNEGSKA (reference sequence). This CDR3 comprises 13 residues.

This clonotype was counted between two and nine times. J is TRBJ2-7 and V is TRBV5-5; weak D call: TRBD2 (6 bases). CDR3 length: 17 residues. Germline V gene data show CDR1 as SGHKS and CDR2 as YYEKEE (reference sequence). The ends were cut back, 1 base at V and 2 bases at J, with 19 bases in the middle. The CDR3 sequence: CASSLILGGAEPYEQYF. The CDR3 DNA reads as TGTGCCAGCAGCTTGATTTTGGGGGGAGCGGAACCCTACGAGCAGTACTTC.

This clonotype occurred many times. The gene calls are TRBV19 and TRBJ1-1; 7 nucleotides line up with TRBD1. There are 11 residues in the CDR3. V lost 9 bases to trimming and J lost 11 bases; unmatched junction nucleotides: 9. CDR1 and CDR2 (germline): LNHDA, SQIVND (reference sequence). CDR3 DNA sequence: TGTGCCAGCAAAACAGGGGAGGGGGCTTTCTTT. Translation: CASKTGEGAFF.

The J gene is TRBJ1-2, the V gene TRBV20-1; D is possibly TRBD1 (5 bases). This CDR3 has 13 amino acids. Looked up from germline, CDR1 is DFQATT and CDR2 is SNEGSKA (reference sequence). Trimming pared 5 bases from V and 4 bases from J, leaving 14 bases between. CDR3 in DNA: TGCAGTGCTCCGCCGGGACCCGGCTATGGCTACACCTTC. This codes for CSAPPGPGYGYTF.

The J gene is TRBJ2-7, the V gene TRBV7-2; the match to TRBD2 covers 13 bases. Per the germline V gene, CDR1 is SGHTA and CDR2 is FQGNSA. The CDR3 totals 15 residues. V gave up 6 bases and J gave up 4 bases; unmatched junction bases: 6. CDR3 sequence: CASSSTSGRFYEQYF. The CDR3 nucleotides read TGTGCCAGCAGTTCGACTAGCGGGAGGTTTTACGAGCAGTACTTC.

The V and J genes are TRBV20-1 and TRBJ2-1; D is unclear. Trimming shortened V by 8 bases and J by 1 base, and 15 bases separated the two germline ends. CDR3 length: 14 residues. Germline V gene sequence: CDR1 DFQATT, CDR2 SNEGSKA (reference sequence). The DNA for the CDR3 is TGCAGTATCCGGCCGGCGACGTCCTACAATGAGCAGTTCTTC. This translates into CSIRPATSYNEQFF.